This T cell receptor beta chain was sequenced for a study of blood T cell repertoires in COVID-19. Study as a whole: Samples representing acute and convalescent COVID-19 were sourced from the United States, Italy and Spain. PBMCs, B-cell-depleted T cells, or T cells were the source of the cDNA or gDNA that made up the material.

Authors' data handling: Estimates of nucleated cell counts were drawn from the amplification of reference gene primers. TCRdb's copy holds only in-frame clones and misses some; the assay was immunoSEQ multiplex PCR. Clonal size and the V and J genes are those of that table, whereas D and trimming came from the DNA. The sample has approximately 190,000 clones; roughly 80% are singletons. The V gene's germline CDR1 is MNHEY and CDR2 SMNVEV (reference sequence). The CDR3 length is 13 residues. Germline trimming cut 6 bases from V and 7 bases from J; bases unmatched to any gene: 5. The sample consisted of peripheral blood. The receptor comes from a woman aged 40 to 49 with acute or convalescent COVID-19. The chain carries TRBV27 and TRBJ1-2; 10 bases align to TRBD1. This chain's CDR3 is CASRRDRGGGYTF. The CDR3 DNA reads as TGTGCCAGCAGGAGGGACAGGGGCGGTGGCTACACCTTC.